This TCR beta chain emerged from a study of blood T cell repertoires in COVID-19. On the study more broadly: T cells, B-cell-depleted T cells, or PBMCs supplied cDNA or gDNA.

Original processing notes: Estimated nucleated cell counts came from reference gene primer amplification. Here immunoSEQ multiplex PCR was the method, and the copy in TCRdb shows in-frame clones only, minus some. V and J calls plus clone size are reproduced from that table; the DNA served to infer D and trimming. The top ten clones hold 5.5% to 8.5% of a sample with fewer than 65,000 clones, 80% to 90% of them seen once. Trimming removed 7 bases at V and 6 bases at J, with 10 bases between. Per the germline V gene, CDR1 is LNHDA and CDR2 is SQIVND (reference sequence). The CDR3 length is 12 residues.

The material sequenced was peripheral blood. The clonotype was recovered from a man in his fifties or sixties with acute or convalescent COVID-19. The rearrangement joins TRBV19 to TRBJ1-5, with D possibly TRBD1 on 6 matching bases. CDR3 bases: TGTGCCAGTAACGACAGGACTCAGCCCCAGCATTTT. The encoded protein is CASNDRTQPQHF.